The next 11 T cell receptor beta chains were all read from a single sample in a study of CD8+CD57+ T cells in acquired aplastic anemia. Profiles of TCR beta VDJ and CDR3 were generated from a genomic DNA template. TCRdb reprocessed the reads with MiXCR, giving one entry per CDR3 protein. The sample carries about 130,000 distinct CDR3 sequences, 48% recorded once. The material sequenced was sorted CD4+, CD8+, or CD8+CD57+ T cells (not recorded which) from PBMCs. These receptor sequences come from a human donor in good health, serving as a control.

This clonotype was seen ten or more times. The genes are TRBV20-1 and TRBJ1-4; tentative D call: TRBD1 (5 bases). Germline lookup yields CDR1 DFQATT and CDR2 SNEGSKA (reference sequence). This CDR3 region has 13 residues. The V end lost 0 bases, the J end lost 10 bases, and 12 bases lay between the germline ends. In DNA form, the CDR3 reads TGCAGTGCTAGAGATGAGCAGGGAAGAAAACTGTTTTTT. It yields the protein CSARDEQGRKLFF.

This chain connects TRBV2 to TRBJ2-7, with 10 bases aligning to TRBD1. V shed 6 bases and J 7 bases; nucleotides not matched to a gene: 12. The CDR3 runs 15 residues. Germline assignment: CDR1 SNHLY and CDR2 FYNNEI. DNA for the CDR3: TGTGCCAGCAGCTTGGCCGGGACAGGGGCAAAGGAGCAGTACTTC. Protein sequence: CASSLAGTGAKEQYF.

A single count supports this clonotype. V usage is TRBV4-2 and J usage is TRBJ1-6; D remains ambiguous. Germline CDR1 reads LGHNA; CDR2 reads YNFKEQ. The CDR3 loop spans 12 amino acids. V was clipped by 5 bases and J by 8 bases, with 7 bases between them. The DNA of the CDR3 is TGTGCCAGCAGCTTACGAGATTCACCCCTCCACTTT. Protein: CASSLRDSPLHF.

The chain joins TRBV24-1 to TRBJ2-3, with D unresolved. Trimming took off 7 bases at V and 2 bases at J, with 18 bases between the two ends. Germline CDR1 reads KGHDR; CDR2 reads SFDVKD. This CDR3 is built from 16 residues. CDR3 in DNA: TGTGCCACCAGCTCCAGAGTGCGAGACAACACAGATACGCAGTATTTT. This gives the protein CATSSRVRDNTDTQYF.

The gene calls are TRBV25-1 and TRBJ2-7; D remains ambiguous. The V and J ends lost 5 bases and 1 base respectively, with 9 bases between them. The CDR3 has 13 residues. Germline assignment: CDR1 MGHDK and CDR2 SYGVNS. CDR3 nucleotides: TGTGCCAGCAGTCCACACCAATCCTACGAGCAGTACTTC. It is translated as CASSPHQSYEQYF.

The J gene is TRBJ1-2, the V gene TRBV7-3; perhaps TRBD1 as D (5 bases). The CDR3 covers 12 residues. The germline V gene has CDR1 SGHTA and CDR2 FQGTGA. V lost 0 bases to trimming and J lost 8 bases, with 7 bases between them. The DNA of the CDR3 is TGTGCCAGCAGCTTAACTGGGGGGGGCTACACCTTC. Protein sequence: CASSLTGGGYTF. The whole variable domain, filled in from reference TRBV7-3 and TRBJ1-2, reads GAGVSQTPSNKVTEKGKYVELRCDPISGHTALYWYRQSLGQGPEFLIYFQGTGAADDSGLPNDRFFAVRPEGSVSTLKIQRTERGDSAVYLCASSLTGGGYTFGSGTRLTVV.

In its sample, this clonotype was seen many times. This CDR3 is CASSPTSGVTDTQYF. CDR3 DNA: TGTGCCAGCAGCCCTACTAGCGGGGTCACAGATACGCAGTATTTT. The J gene is TRBJ2-3, the V gene TRBV13; 10 bases match TRBD2. The V gene's germline CDR1 is PRHDT and CDR2 FYEKMQ (reference sequence). The CDR3 loop spans 15 amino acids. J was trimmed by 2 bases and V by 5 bases; bases with no gene match: 4.

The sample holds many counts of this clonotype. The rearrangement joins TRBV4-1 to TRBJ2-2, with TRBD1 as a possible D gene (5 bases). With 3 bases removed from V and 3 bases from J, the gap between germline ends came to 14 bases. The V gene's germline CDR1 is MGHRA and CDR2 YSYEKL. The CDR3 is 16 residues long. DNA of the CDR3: TGCGCCAGCAGCCACGTCACAGGAAGTTACACCGGGGAGCTGTTTTTT. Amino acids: CASSHVTGSYTGELFF.

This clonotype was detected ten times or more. Here the CDR3 reads CSVVGTDNTEAFF. The CDR3 DNA reads as TGCAGCGTTGTCGGGACAGACAACACTGAAGCTTTCTTT. The rearrangement uses TRBV29-1 and TRBJ1-1; 7 positions agree with TRBD1. V gave up 4 bases and J gave up 2 bases; unmatched junction bases: 4. Germline V lookup: CDR1 SQVTM, CDR2 ANQGSEA. This CDR3 is 13 amino acids long.

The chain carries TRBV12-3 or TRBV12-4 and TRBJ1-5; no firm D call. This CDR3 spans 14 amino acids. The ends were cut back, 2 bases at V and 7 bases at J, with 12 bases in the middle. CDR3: CASSLLRVGQPQHF. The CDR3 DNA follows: TGTGCCAGCAGTTTACTAAGGGTCGGACAGCCCCAGCATTTT.

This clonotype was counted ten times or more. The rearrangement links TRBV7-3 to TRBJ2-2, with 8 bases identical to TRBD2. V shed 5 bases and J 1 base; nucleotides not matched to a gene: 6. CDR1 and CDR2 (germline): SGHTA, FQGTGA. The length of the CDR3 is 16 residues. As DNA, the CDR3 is TGTGCCAGCAGCCCCATCAGCGGGGGGAACACCGGGGAGCTGTTTTTT. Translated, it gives CASSPISGGNTGELFF.